This TCR beta chain was sequenced for a study of shared clonotypes between healthy human individuals. Looked up from germline, CDR1 is MNHNS and CDR2 is SASEGT. The CDR3 has 13 residues. V gave up 4 bases and J gave up 6 bases; unmatched junction bases: 4. Here immunoSEQ multiplex PCR was the method, and the copy in TCRdb shows in-frame clones only, minus some. The sample has roughly 2.4 million clones, approximately 94% seen once; the top ten hold about 0.13%. The clonotype originates from a young man in good health. This chain connects TRBV6-1 to TRBJ2-5; 8 nucleotides align to TRBD1. Sequenced input: naive CD4+ T cells sorted from blood. Documented subset: CD45RA+ positively selected. CDR3 sequence (DNA): TGTGCCAGCAGTGGGACAGGGATCCAGACCCAGTACTTC. Amino acids: CASSGTGIQTQYF.